These 27 T cell receptor beta chains were sequenced from one sample in a study of cytomegalovirus exposure and HLA in healthy donors. Data came from immunoSEQ multiplex PCR; TCRdb stores just in-frame clones and leaves some out. The sample lists about 110,000 clones, approximately 90% occurring once. The sequenced sample was PBMCs. These TCRs come from a woman younger than 35 in good health and CMV-seronegative.

The chain joins TRBV5-5 to TRBJ2-7, with 11 bases aligning to TRBD1. Losses at the gene ends were 4 bases for V and 3 bases for J; bases not matched to a gene: 6. CDR1 is SGHKS, CDR2 YYEKEE, per germline (reference sequence). The CDR3 runs to 15 residues. CDR3 protein: CASSLTGTGGYEQYF. CDR3 nucleotide sequence: TGTGCCAGCAGCCTTACCGGGACAGGGGGCTACGAGCAGTACTTC. The entire variable domain, with the rest obtained from reference TRBV5-5 and TRBJ2-7, is as follows: DAGVTQSPTHLIKTRGQQVTLRCSPISGHKSVSWYQQVLGQGPQFIFQYYEKEERGRGNFPDRFSARQFPNYSSELNVNALLLGDSALYLCASSLTGTGGYEQYFGPGTRLTVT.

The V call is TRBV28, the J call TRBJ1-2, with D unclear. CDR3 length equals 13 residues. Looked up from germline, CDR1 is MDHEN and CDR2 is SYDVKM. The germline V and J ends were trimmed by 6 bases and 1 base, with 9 bases remaining between them. This CDR3 is CASRAPGNYGYTF. The CDR3, as DNA: TGTGCCAGCAGGGCCCCGGGTAACTATGGCTACACCTTC.

CDR3 in amino acids: CASSLAKDTQYF. The DNA of the CDR3 is TGCGCCAGCAGCTTGGCCAAAGATACGCAGTATTTT. The chain carries TRBV5-1 and TRBJ2-3; D is unresolved. Trimming removed 0 bases from V and 5 bases from J, with 4 bases in between. Per the germline V gene, CDR1 is SGHRS and CDR2 is YFSETQ. CDR3 length: 12 residues.

The CDR3 nucleotides are TGTGCCAGCAGCTTGGGCGTTGGACCCAGGGACGAGCAGTACTTC. Amino acids: CASSLGVGPRDEQYF. The genes are TRBV5-4 and TRBJ2-7, with D possibly matching TRBD1 (5 bases). Germline V gene sequence: CDR1 SGHNT, CDR2 YYREEE (reference sequence). Trimming took off 0 bases at V and 5 bases at J, with 15 bases between the two ends. The CDR3 loop spans 15 amino acids.

This chain joins TRBV4-3 and TRBJ1-2; D ambiguous. Per germline, CDR1 LGHNA and CDR2 YSLEER. This CDR3 spans 13 amino acids. Trimming pared 2 bases from V and 5 bases from J, leaving 9 bases between. This CDR3 is CASSQQGGYGYTF. DNA of the CDR3: TGCGCCAGCAGCCAACAAGGAGGATATGGCTACACCTTC.

The chain uses TRBV7-6 and TRBJ1-1, with D hard to call. Trimming shortened V by 1 base and J by 7 bases, and 16 bases separated the two germline ends. The germline CDR1 and CDR2 sequences are SGHVS and FNYEAQ. The CDR3 extends over 15 amino acids. The CDR3 spells CASSLDPIRGDEAFF. The CDR3 nucleotides are TGTGCCAGCAGCTTAGATCCAATTCGCGGTGATGAAGCTTTCTTT.

The rearrangement joins TRBV5-1 to TRBJ2-5; 9 bases agree with TRBD2. CDR1 and CDR2 from the germline V gene are SGHRS and YFSETQ. J gave up 3 bases and V 0 bases, and 6 bases lay outside the gene matches. The CDR3 covers 16 residues. The CDR3 protein is CASSLELAGQKETQYF. CDR3 bases: TGCGCCAGCAGCTTGGAGCTAGCGGGACAAAAAGAGACCCAGTACTTC.

V usage is TRBV30 and J usage is TRBJ1-4; no clear D gene. The V end was cut by 1 base, the J end by 8 bases, with 8 bases between. The CDR3 is 12 amino acids. Germline CDR1 is GTSNPN and CDR2 is SVGIG (reference sequence). This CDR3 reads CAWSDIREKLFF. The CDR3 DNA follows: TGTGCCTGGAGTGACATCAGGGAAAAACTGTTTTTT.

This chain connects TRBV29-1 to TRBJ2-7; 7 bases match TRBD1. Germline trimming cut 6 bases from V and 5 bases from J; bases unmatched to any gene: 16. This CDR3 contains 15 residues. Germline values: CDR1 SQVTM, CDR2 ANQGSEA. CDR3 sequence (DNA): TGCAGCGTGGATGGGACAGACCAGCATTCCAACGAGCAGTACTTC. It yields the protein CSVDGTDQHSNEQYF.

The V and J genes are TRBV5-6 and TRBJ2-7, with 8 positions matching TRBD1. CDR3 length: 13 residues. The germline V gene has CDR1 SGHDT and CDR2 YYEEEE. The V segment lost 3 bases and the J segment 6 bases; nucleotides outside the gene matches: 5. The CDR3 DNA reads TGTGCCAGCAGCTCGGGACAGGAGGGCGAGCAGTACTTC. Its protein is CASSSGQEGEQYF. The full variable domain, with the rest looked up from reference TRBV5-6 and TRBJ2-7, is DAGVTQSPTHLIKTRGQQVTLRCSPKSGHDTVSWYQQALGQGPQFIFQYYEEEERQRGNFPDRFSGHQFPNYSSELNVNALLLGDSALYLCASSSGQEGEQYFGPGTRLTVT.

CDR3 amino acids: CATSRVDSETQYF. In DNA, the CDR3 is TGTGCCACCAGCAGAGTAGATTCTGAGACCCAGTACTTC. The rearrangement links TRBV15 to TRBJ2-5; no clear D. The V and J ends lost 1 base and 5 bases respectively, with 8 bases between them. The V gene's germline CDR1 is LNHNV and CDR2 YYDKDF (reference sequence). The CDR3 is made up of 13 amino acids.

This CDR3 reads CASSQVSGGTDTQYF. CDR3 DNA sequence: TGCGCCAGCAGCCAAGTATCGGGTGGGACAGATACGCAGTATTTT. The rearrangement links TRBV4-3 to TRBJ2-3, with D uncertain. Germline CDR1 LGHNA, CDR2 YSLEER. The CDR3 runs 15 residues. Trimming cost V 1 base and J 3 bases, with 11 bases left between them.

This clone has only one observation. V is TRBV29-1 and J is TRBJ1-1, with TRBD1 as a possible D gene (5 bases). Germline values: CDR1 SQVTM, CDR2 ANQGSEA. The V and J ends lost 5 bases and 5 bases respectively, with 9 bases between them. The CDR3 length is 11 residues. The CDR3 here is CSVSRATEAFF. CDR3 bases: TGCAGCGTTAGCAGGGCGACTGAAGCTTTCTTT.

Only one count was recorded for this clone. This chain uses TRBV7-2 with TRBJ2-5, with a possible D match to TRBD1 (6 bases). V was shortened by 7 bases and J by 2 bases, with 11 bases between the two germline ends. The CDR3 runs 13 residues. Per the germline V gene, CDR1 is SGHTA and CDR2 is FQGNSA. The CDR3 nucleotides are TGTGCCAGCACCCCGGACAGACAAGAGACCCAGTACTTC. Amino acid sequence: CASTPDRQETQYF.

The V and J genes are TRBV11-1 and TRBJ2-2; TRBD1 aligns across 8 bases. CDR3 length: 13 amino acids. Germline CDR1 SGHAT, CDR2 FQDESV (reference sequence). V lost 8 bases and J lost 4; bases outside the gene matches: 3. The CDR3 is CASGTGFTGELFF. CDR3 DNA: TGTGCCAGCGGGACAGGCTTCACCGGGGAGCTGTTTTTT. The variable domain in full, with the rest retrieved from reference TRBV11-1 and TRBJ2-2, is EAEVAQSPRYKITEKSQAVAFWCDPISGHATLYWYRQILGQGPELLVQFQDESVVDDSQLPKDRFSAERLKGVDSTLKIQPAELGDSAMYLCASGTGFTGELFFGEGSRLTVL.

This CDR3 is CASSQRDIQQPQHF. CDR3 DNA: TGTGCCAGCAGCCAACGGGACATTCAACAGCCCCAGCATTTT. The V call is TRBV4-2, the J call TRBJ1-5, with a weak D call TRBD1 (6 bases). V lost 2 bases, J lost 7 bases, and 12 bases lay in between. This CDR3 has 14 residues. The germline V gene encodes CDR1 LGHNA and CDR2 YNFKEQ.

The count of this clone is one. The J gene is TRBJ2-7, the V gene TRBV28, with TRBD2 matching over 13 bases. The CDR3 has 17 residues. Per germline, CDR1 MDHEN and CDR2 SYDVKM. V lost 5 bases, J lost 7 bases, and 14 bases stayed unmatched. CDR3: CASSLGLAGVEGGEQYF. In DNA, the CDR3 is TGTGCCAGCAGTCTAGGACTAGCGGGAGTAGAAGGAGGGGAGCAGTACTTC.

The rearrangement joins TRBV19 to TRBJ1-5; 7 bases align to TRBD1. CDR3 length: 13 residues. J lost 3 bases, V lost 8 bases, and 4 bases had no gene match. The germline V gene has CDR1 LNHDA and CDR2 SQIVND (reference sequence). The DNA of the CDR3 is TGTGCCAGTCTGGGACAGATCAATCAGCCCCAGCATTTT. Translating it yields CASLGQINQPQHF.

V is TRBV5-1 and J is TRBJ2-7; maybe TRBD1 (5 bases). Germline CDR1 is SGHRS and CDR2 is YFSETQ. The CDR3 spans 13 residues. V was trimmed by 2 bases and J by 5 bases, leaving 11 bases between them. CDR3 coding DNA: TGCGCCAGCAGCTTCCAGGGCCGGGACGAGCAGTACTTC. This gives the protein CASSFQGRDEQYF.

A word on this clone: Other DNA sequences in the sample encode the same CDR3. This chain links TRBV6-4 with TRBJ2-1; 11 positions match TRBD1. V was clipped by 2 bases and J by 6 bases; unmatched bases: 0. The CDR3 is 14 amino acids. Germline V gene data show CDR1 as MRHNA and CDR2 as SNTAGT. CDR3 in DNA: TGTGCCAGCAGTGACGGGACAGGGGGCAATGAGCAGTTCTTC. It specifies CASSDGTGGNEQFF.

The V and J genes are TRBV10-3 and TRBJ2-5, with 8 bases identical to TRBD2. V was clipped by 0 bases and J by 2 bases; unmatched bases: 8. Germline V gene sequence: CDR1 ENHRY, CDR2 SYGVKD. The CDR3 runs 17 residues. The CDR3 DNA follows: TGTGCCATCAGTGAGTCGTTACCCTCTAGCGGGCAAGAGACCCAGTACTTC. This translates into CAISESLPSSGQETQYF.

This chain connects TRBV7-3 to TRBJ2-1; TRBD2 might be the D (5 bases). Germline CDR1 reads SGHTA; CDR2 reads FQGTGA. CDR3 length: 14 amino acids. Trimming cost V 6 bases and J 2 bases, with 11 bases left between them. CDR3 protein: CASRLPGTYNEQFF. The CDR3 DNA reads as TGTGCCAGCAGACTACCCGGGACCTACAATGAGCAGTTCTTC.

This chain connects TRBV6-5 to TRBJ2-7; 10 bases match TRBD2. The ends lost 5 bases at V and 4 bases at J; junction bases unmatched: 8. Looked up from germline, CDR1 is MNHEY and CDR2 is SVGAGI. This CDR3 is built from 15 residues. The CDR3 is CASSRRTSGKYEQYF. The DNA for the CDR3 is TGTGCCAGCAGTCGCCGGACTAGCGGTAAATACGAGCAGTACTTC.

In the case of this clone: Other DNA variants within this sample encode the same CDR3. This sequence joins TRBV7-3 and TRBJ1-1, with a weak D call TRBD1 (6 bases). Germline CDR1 is SGHTA and CDR2 is FQGTGA. V was shortened by 5 bases and J by 1 base, with 8 bases between the two germline ends. The CDR3 runs 13 residues. CDR3 DNA: TGTGCCAGCAGCGCGGACAGGAACACTGAAGCTTTCTTT. Its protein product is CASSADRNTEAFF.

The rearrangement joins TRBV28 to TRBJ2-7; 11 positions agree with TRBD1. This CDR3 is 13 amino acids long. V gave up 7 bases and J gave up 3 bases; unmatched junction bases: 2. Looked up from germline, CDR1 is MDHEN and CDR2 is SYDVKM. DNA for the CDR3: TGTGCCAGCACAGGGACAGGGGGCTACGAGCAGTACTTC. The encoded protein is CASTGTGGYEQYF.

V gene TRBV5-5 combines with J gene TRBJ1-2; D possibly corresponds to TRBD1 (6 bases). The CDR3 totals 15 residues. Germline V CDR1 and CDR2: SGHKS, YYEKEE (reference sequence). The V and J ends lost 3 bases and 8 bases respectively, with 20 bases between them. CDR3 sequence (DNA): TGTGCCAGCAGCTGGGTCCTGGACAGTCCCTACGGCTACACCTTC. As protein: CASSWVLDSPYGYTF.

The rearrangement links TRBV5-1 to TRBJ1-1; no firm D call. Germline V lookup: CDR1 SGHRS, CDR2 YFSETQ. There are 15 residues in the CDR3. Trimming removed 0 bases from V and 5 bases from J, with 14 bases in between. This chain's CDR3 is CASSLVPEGQTEAFF. In DNA form, the CDR3 reads TGCGCCAGCAGCTTGGTTCCCGAGGGTCAGACTGAAGCTTTCTTT.